This is a list of T cell receptor beta chains from one sample in a study of blood T cell repertoires in COVID-19. Method: immunoSEQ multiplex PCR; TCRdb's copy keeps in-frame clones and lacks some. The data hold approximately 120,000 clones, with roughly 92% observed a single time. Material: peripheral blood. These receptors came from a man in his fifties with COVID-19, enrolled during active disease. Both conserved end residues are part of each CDR3. The D gene is left open where the match is weak. Only some rows state a clone size, as once, few, many or a class for expanded clones.

d_call	v_call	clone_size	j_call	cdr3_nt	cdr3_aa
-	TRBV7-2	-	TRBJ2-1	TGTGCCAGCAGCATTAATTACAATGAGCAGTTCTTC	CASSINYNEQFF
TRBD1	TRBV14	-	TRBJ1-6	TGTGCCAGCAGCCAAGGCGGACAGGGCAATTCACCCCTCCACTTT	CASSQGGQGNSPLHF
-	TRBV9	-	TRBJ2-2	TGTGCCAGCAGCGTAGTTTCCGGGACTTCGAACACCGGGGAGCTGTTTTTT	CASSVVSGTSNTGELFF
-	TRBV28	-	TRBJ2-6	TGTGCCAGCAGTACAGGGTACAGTAAGGGGGCCAACGTCCTGACTTTC	CASSTGYSKGANVLTF
TRBD1	TRBV28	-	TRBJ2-5	TGTGCCAGCAGTACCCGACGACAGGGTGATGAAGAGACCCAGTACTTC	CASSTRRQGDEETQYF
-	TRBV7-3	once	TRBJ2-6	TGTGCCAGCAGCTTAACGTCAGGATCTGGGGCCAACGTCCTGACTTTC	CASSLTSGSGANVLTF
-	TRBV6-5	-	TRBJ2-2	TGTGCCAGCAGTTACGATTGGACTAAGGAGCTGTTTTTT	CASSYDWTKELFF
TRBD1	TRBV5-1	-	TRBJ2-3	TGCGCCAGTCGTAGAGGGTCAGGGGGCGCGGGCACAGATACGCAGTATTTT	CASRRGSGGAGTDTQYF
-	TRBV11-1	-	TRBJ1-2	TGTGCCAGCAGCCCGCCCGGGAAGAACTATGGCTACACCTTC	CASSPPGKNYGYTF
-	TRBV6-5	-	TRBJ2-2	TGTGCCAGCAGTTACTCCCCGACACCCAACACCGGGGAGCTGTTTTTT	CASSYSPTPNTGELFF
-	TRBV9	-	TRBJ2-1	TGTGCCAGCAGCGTAGAACTGAGCTCCTACAATGAGCAGTTCTTC	CASSVELSSYNEQFF
TRBD1	TRBV6-5	-	TRBJ1-2	TGTGCCAGCAGACCTACACAGGGGGCTAGTGGCTACACCTTC	CASRPTQGASGYTF
TRBD1	TRBV28	-	TRBJ2-7	TGTGCCAGCCGTAGACAGGGCACCTACGAGCAGTACTTC	CASRRQGTYEQYF
TRBD2	TRBV4-2	-	TRBJ2-1	TGTGCCAGCAGCCAAGATCCAGCGGGACTACAAGAGCAGTTCTTC	CASSQDPAGLQEQFF
-	TRBV6-2/TRBV6-3	-	TRBJ2-7	TGTGCCAGCAGTTACGAGGACAGAACCACCTACGAGCAGTACTTC	CASSYEDRTTYEQYF
TRBD1	TRBV5-1	-	TRBJ1-1	TGCGCCAGCAGCGCGACAGGGGTGAACACTGAAGCTTTCTTT	CASSATGVNTEAFF
TRBD1	TRBV11-2	-	TRBJ2-7	TGTGCCAGCAGCTCTCGACAGGGAGTTTCCTACGAGCAGTACTTC	CASSSRQGVSYEQYF
-	TRBV12-3/TRBV12-4	-	TRBJ2-1	TGTGCCAGCATCACCTCCCGGAATGAGCAGTTCTTC	CASITSRNEQFF
-	TRBV30	-	TRBJ1-3	TGTGCCTGGAGTGTACGGGTGTCTGGAAACACCATATATTTT	CAWSVRVSGNTIYF
-	TRBV12-3/TRBV12-4	-	TRBJ2-7	TGTGCCAGCAGTTTTTCCGACGAGCAGTACTTC	CASSFSDEQYF
TRBD2	TRBV30	-	TRBJ2-7	TGTGCCTGCGGGGAGGGCCCCTACGAGCAGTACTTC	CACGEGPYEQYF
-	TRBV5-1	once	TRBJ2-6	TGCGCCAGCAGCCGACAGCCAGGCTCTGGGGCCAACGTCCTGACTTTC	CASSRQPGSGANVLTF
-	TRBV14	-	TRBJ1-1	TGTGCCAGCAGCAGCAGGGGCGGTGAAGCTTTCTTT	CASSSRGGEAFF
TRBD2	TRBV5-1	-	TRBJ2-5	TGCGCCAGCAGCCCCCGGACTAGCGAGCAGACCCAGTACTTC	CASSPRTSEQTQYF
-	TRBV10-2	-	TRBJ2-1	TGCGCCAGCAGTCGTCTAGCGGACAGCTCCTACAATGAGCAGTTCTTC	CASSRLADSSYNEQFF
-	TRBV5-1	-	TRBJ1-1	TGCGCCAGCAGCTTGGAGGGGGTGAACACTGAAGCTTTCTTT	CASSLEGVNTEAFF
-	TRBV7-9	-	TRBJ1-6	TGTGCCAGCAGCTTACAGGGGAGATCACCCCTCCACTTT	CASSLQGRSPLHF
-	TRBV30	once	TRBJ1-5	TGTGCCTGGAGTCTAAGGGGGGGTAGCAATCAGCCCCAGCATTTT	CAWSLRGGSNQPQHF
-	TRBV24-1	-	TRBJ1-2	TGTGCCACCAGTGATCCCACAGCTACCCTCTATGGCTACACCTTC	CATSDPTATLYGYTF
TRBD1	TRBV19	once	TRBJ1-5	TGTGCCAGTGAGGGGGGGACAGGGAATAGCAATCAGCCCCAGCATTTT	CASEGGTGNSNQPQHF
TRBD1	TRBV19	-	TRBJ1-1	TGTGCCAGTAGTGCCGACAGGGGAGATTGGAACACTGAAGCTTTCTTT	CASSADRGDWNTEAFF